The clone carrying this T cell receptor (beta chain) was recorded at least ten times. The antigen is unknown. This sample is drawn from a study of T cells in Graves' hyperthyroidism and ophthalmopathy. Study conclusions and caveats: Ophthalmopathy and stable hyperthyroidism were told apart by a 13 V-J model. Ophthalmopathy, as predicted by the model, came a median around 6.7 months after the prediction.

V was shortened by 1 base and J by 14 bases, with 15 bases between the two germline ends. CDR3 size: 14 residues. CDR1 is SGHTA, CDR2 FQGNSA, per germline. The CDR3 regions of TCR beta were amplified from RNA transcripts. Primed by the HTBI set, a first-round RT-PCR was run on the TCR CDR3. TCRdb re-called the multiplex PCR reads through MiXCR, storing one row per CDR3 protein. The sample yields approximately 200,000 distinct CDR3 sequences, around 16% seen once. The study based diagnoses on clinical symptoms, serum thyroxine and TRAb, thyroid ultrasound and orbital computed tomography. The receptor comes from a man aged 35 to 55 with Graves' hyperthyroidism. Sequenced: blood. The J gene is TRBJ1-6, the V gene TRBV7-2; no clear D gene. CDR3 in DNA: TGTGCCAGCAGCTTAGGAGGGCCAGTTCCGTCCCTCCACTTT. Its translation is CASSLGGPVPSLHF.